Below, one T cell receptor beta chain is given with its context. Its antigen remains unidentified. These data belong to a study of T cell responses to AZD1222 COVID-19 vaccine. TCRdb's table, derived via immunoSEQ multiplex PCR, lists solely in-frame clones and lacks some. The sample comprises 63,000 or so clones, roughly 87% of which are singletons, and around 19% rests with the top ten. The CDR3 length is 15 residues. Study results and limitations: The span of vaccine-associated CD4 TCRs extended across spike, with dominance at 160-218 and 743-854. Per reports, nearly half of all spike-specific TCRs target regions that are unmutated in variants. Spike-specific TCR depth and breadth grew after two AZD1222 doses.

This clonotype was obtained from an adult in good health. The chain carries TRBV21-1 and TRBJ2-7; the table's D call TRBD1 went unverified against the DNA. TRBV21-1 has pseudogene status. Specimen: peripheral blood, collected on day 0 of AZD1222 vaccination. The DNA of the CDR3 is TGTGCCAGCAGCAAAGTTAGGACAGGGCCCTACGAGCAGTACTTC. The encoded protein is CASSKVRTGPYEQYF.